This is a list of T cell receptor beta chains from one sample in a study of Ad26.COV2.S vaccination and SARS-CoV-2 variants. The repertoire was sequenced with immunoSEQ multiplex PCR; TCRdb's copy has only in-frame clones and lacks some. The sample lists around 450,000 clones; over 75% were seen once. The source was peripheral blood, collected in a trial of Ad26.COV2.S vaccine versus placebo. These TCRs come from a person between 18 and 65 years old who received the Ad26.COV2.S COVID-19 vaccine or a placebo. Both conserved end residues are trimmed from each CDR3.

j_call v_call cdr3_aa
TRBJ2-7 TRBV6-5 ASSYGEAYEQY
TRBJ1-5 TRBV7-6 ASSADGGLGNQPQH
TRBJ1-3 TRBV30 AWSVGGTGNTIY
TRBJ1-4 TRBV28 ASRAAGGGLEKLF
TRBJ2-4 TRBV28 ASTARTSGLKNIQY
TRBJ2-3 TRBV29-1 SVVGLAGATDTQY
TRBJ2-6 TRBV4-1 ASSQGDSGANVLT
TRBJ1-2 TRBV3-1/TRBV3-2 ASSRGGSNYGYT
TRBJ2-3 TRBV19 ASSNRVGDTQY
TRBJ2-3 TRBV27 ASSPLRAGGPDTQY
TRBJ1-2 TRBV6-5 ASGSSGGGVHGYT
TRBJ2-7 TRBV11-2 ASSLAYTASYEQY
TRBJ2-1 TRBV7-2 ASSLKPMNNEQF
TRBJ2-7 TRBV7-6 ASSLGGDSTYEQY
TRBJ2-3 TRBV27 ASSQGLAGLDTQY
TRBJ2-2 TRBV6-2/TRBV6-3 ASSLSPGQSNTGELF
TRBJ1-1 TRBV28 AVHTGSPRTEAF
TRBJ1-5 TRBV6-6 ASSYFRGRNQPQH